This T cell receptor beta chain was sequenced during a study of CD4 and CD8 cells across lung adenocarcinoma regions. With V trimmed by 5 bases and J by 0 bases, 5 bases remained unmatched. Germline loops: CDR1 MNHNS, CDR2 SASEGT. CDR3 length: 15 residues. One entry per CDR3 protein, called by TCRdb with MiXCR from the PCR reads. The sample lists about 6,500 distinct CDR3 sequences, roughly 48% occurring once. This clonotype has a count of ten or more. This sequence originates from a female donor with lung adenocarcinoma. The CD4 and CD8 labels of this study may be unreliable. The rearrangement uses TRBV6-1 and TRBJ1-1; TRBD1 matches at 8 bases. Sequenced material: CD4+ T cells from the center of a lung tumor. Here the CDR3 reads CASSPRDRLNTEAFF. CDR3 coding DNA: TGTGCCAGCAGTCCCCGGGACAGGTTGAACACTGAAGCTTTCTTT.